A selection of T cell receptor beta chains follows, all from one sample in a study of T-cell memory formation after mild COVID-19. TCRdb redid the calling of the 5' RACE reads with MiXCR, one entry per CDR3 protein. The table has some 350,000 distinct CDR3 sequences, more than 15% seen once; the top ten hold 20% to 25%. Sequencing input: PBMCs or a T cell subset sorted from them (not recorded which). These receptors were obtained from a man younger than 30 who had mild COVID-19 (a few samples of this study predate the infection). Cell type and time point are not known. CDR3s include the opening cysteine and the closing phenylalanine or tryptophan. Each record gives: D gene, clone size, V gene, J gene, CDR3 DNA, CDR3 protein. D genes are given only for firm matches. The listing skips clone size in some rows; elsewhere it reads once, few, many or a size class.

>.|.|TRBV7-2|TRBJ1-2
TGTGCCAGCAGCTTAAGGGGGGGCGATGGCTACACCTTC
CASSLRGGDGYTF
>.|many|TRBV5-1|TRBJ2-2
TGCGCCAGCAGCTTTTGGGAGAACACCGGGGAGCTGTTTTTT
CASSFWENTGELFF
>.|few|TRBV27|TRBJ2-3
TGTGCCAGCAGTGCGGACAGTGGTGGCCCAGATACGCAGTATTTT
CASSADSGGPDTQYF
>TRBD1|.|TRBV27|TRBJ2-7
TGTGCCAGCAGGCTAACAGGGGCGACCTACGAGCAGTACTTC
CASRLTGATYEQYF
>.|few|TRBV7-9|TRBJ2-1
TGTGCCAGCAGCTCGTCTACCCCTCGTCCGAGCTCCTACAATGAGCAGTTCTTC
CASSSSTPRPSSYNEQFF
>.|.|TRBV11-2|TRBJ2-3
TGTGCCAGCAGCTTGGGGTTTCCTGCAGCAGATACGCAGTATTTT
CASSLGFPAADTQYF
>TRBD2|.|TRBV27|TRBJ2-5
TGTGCCAGCAGTTTAACCCCGCTAGCGGGGGAAGAGACCCAGTACTTC
CASSLTPLAGEETQYF
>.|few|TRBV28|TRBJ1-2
TGTGCCAGCAATCGTTGGGACCGCAACTATGGCTACACCTTC
CASNRWDRNYGYTF
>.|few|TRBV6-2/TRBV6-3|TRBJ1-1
TGTGCCAGCAGTTCCCGCAGGAACACTGAAGCTTTCTTT
CASSSRRNTEAFF
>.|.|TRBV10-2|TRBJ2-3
TGCGCCAGCAGTGAGGGTACACGTAATACGCAGTATTTT
CASSEGTRNTQYF
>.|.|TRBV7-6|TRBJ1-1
TGTGCCAGCAGCTCGGCGGGGATATTGAGCACTGAAGCTTTCTTT
CASSSAGILSTEAFF
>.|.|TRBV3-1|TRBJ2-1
TGTGCCAGCAGCCTTGGTAGTCCCGTAAAAATCGATGAGCAGTTCTTC
CASSLGSPVKIDEQFF
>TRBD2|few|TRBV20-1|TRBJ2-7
TGCAGTGCTAGATCGTTTAGCGGGGGACCCTACGAGCAGTACTTC
CSARSFSGGPYEQYF
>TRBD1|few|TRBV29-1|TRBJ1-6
TGCAGCGGGGACAGGGGGAATTCACCCCTCCACTTT
CSGDRGNSPLHF
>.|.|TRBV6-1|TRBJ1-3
TGTGCCAGCAGTGAAAGAATTGGGGTTTCGGGAAACACCATATATTTT
CASSERIGVSGNTIYF
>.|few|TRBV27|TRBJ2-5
TGTGCCAGCAGTTTACGGCAGCCTCCGTACCAAGAGACCCAGTACTTC
CASSLRQPPYQETQYF
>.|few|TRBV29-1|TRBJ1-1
TGCAGCGTTGGGCAGGTGGACACTGAAGCTTTCTTT
CSVGQVDTEAFF
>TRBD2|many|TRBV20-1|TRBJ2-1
TGCAGTGCTAGAAATAGCGGGGGGGCCGATGAGCAGTTCTTC
CSARNSGGADEQFF
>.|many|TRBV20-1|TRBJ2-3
TGCAGTGCTAGTGATCTAGTCACAGATACGCAGTATTTT
CSASDLVTDTQYF
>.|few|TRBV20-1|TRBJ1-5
TGCAGTACCCAGGCTAGGTATCGCAATCAGCCCCAGCATTTT
CSTQARYRNQPQHF
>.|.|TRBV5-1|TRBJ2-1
TGCGCCAGCAGCGAGGGGCCTACCTACAATGAGCAGTTCTTC
CASSEGPTYNEQFF
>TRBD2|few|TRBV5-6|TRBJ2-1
TGTGCCAGCAGCTTGATGACTAGCGGGGGATTCTACAATGAGCAGTTCTTC
CASSLMTSGGFYNEQFF
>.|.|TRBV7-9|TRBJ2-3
TGTGCCAGCAGCTATGGGACACAGAGCACAGATACGCAGTATTTT
CASSYGTQSTDTQYF
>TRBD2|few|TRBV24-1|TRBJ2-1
TGTGCCACCAGTAGTCCTACTAGCGGGGGAGATGAGCAGTTCTTC
CATSSPTSGGDEQFF
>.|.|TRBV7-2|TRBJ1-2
TGTGCCAGCAGCTTAGTAGCGGGGGGCGCATATGGCTACACCTTC
CASSLVAGGAYGYTF
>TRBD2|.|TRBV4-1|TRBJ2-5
TGCGCCAGCAGCCAAGAAGGGCGGGGGGAAATCACCCAGTACTTC
CASSQEGRGEITQYF
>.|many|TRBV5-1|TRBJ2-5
TGCGCCAGCAGCGGCGGCCAGGGTGAGACCCAGTACTTC
CASSGGQGETQYF
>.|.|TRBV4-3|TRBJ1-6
TGCGCCAGCAGCCAAGATTCGAAGGGGGGACCCCTCCACTTT
CASSQDSKGGPLHF
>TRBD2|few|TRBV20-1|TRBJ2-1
TGCAGTGCTAGAGCGGCGGCTAGCGGGGCGAAATCGGAGTTCTTC
CSARAAASGAKSEFF
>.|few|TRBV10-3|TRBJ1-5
TGTGCCAGCCACGCCGAAAGCAATCAGCCCCAGCATTTT
CASHAESNQPQHF
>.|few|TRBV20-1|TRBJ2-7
TGCAGTGCTAGAGATCCATCCCGGACAGACTCCTACGAGCAGTACTTC
CSARDPSRTDSYEQYF
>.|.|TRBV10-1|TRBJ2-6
TGCGCCAGCAGTGACGTAGGGATCCTAGGAGGATCTGGGGCCAACGTCCTGACTTTC
CASSDVGILGGSGANVLTF
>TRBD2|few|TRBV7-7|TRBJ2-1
TGTGCCAGCAGCTTAACGCTAGCGGGGGACAATGAGCAGTTCTTC
CASSLTLAGDNEQFF
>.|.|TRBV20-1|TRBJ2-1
TGCAGTGCGGGCGGCGGCTACAATGAGCAGTTCTTC
CSAGGGYNEQFF
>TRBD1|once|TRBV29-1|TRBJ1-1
TGCAGCGTTAGGGTCAACGCCGGGACAGGGGAAACTTTCTTT
CSVRVNAGTGETFF
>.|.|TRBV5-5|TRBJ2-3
TGTGCCAGCAGCTTGTCCGGATCCGCCTACACAGATACGCAGTATTTT
CASSLSGSAYTDTQYF
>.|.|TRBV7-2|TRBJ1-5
TGTGCCAGCAGCGATATCGCCCGGGGGGATCAGCCCCAGCATTTT
CASSDIARGDQPQHF
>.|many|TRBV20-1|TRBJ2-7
TGCAGTGCTATTTCGCGGGGTTCCTCTGGCGAGCAGTACTTC
CSAISRGSSGEQYF
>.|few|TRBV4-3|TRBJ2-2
TGCGCCAGCAGCCAAGATGAGAGCCTTCCGGGAGATGGGGAGCTGTTTTTT
CASSQDESLPGDGELFF
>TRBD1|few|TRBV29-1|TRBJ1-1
TGCAGCGCCTTCGGACAGGGAACGGCTGAAGCTTTCTTT
CSAFGQGTAEAFF
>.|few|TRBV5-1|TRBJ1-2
TGCGCCAGCACCCTGCAGGGCGACTATGGCTACACCTTC
CASTLQGDYGYTF
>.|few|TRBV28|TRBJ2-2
TGTGCCAGCAGTTCGGCCGGCACCGGGGAGCTGTTTTTT
CASSSAGTGELFF
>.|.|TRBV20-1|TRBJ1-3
TGCAGTGCTTTTCCTACTGGAAACACCATATATTTT
CSAFPTGNTIYF
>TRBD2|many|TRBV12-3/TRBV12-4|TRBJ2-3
TGTGCCAGCAGCTCCCGGACTAGCGGGGGGCGGGGTACGCAGTATTTT
CASSSRTSGGRGTQYF
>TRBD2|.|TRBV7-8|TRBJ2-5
TGTGCCAGCCTCCGGAGCGGGGGGAACTGGGAGACCCAGTACTTC
CASLRSGGNWETQYF
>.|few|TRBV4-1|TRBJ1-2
TGCGCCAGCAGCCAGAGGGTTGGGGATGGCTACACCTTC
CASSQRVGDGYTF
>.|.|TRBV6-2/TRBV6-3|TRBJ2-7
TGTGCCAGCGGAACGGAACCTTACGAGCAGTACTTC
CASGTEPYEQYF
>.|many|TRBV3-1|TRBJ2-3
TGTGCCAGCAGCAGTGTCGGGGGTGCGCAGTATTTT
CASSSVGGAQYF